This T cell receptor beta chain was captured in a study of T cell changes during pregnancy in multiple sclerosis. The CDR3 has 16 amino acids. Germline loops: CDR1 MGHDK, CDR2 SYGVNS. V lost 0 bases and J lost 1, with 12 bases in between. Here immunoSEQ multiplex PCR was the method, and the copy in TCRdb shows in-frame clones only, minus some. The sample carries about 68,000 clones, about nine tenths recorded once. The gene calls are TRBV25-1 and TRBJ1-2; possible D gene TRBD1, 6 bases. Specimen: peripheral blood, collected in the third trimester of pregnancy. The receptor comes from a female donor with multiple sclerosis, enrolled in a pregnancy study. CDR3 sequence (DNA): TGTGCCAGCAGTGAATATGGGCAGGGGATTAACTATGGCTACACCTTC. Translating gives CASSEYGQGINYGYTF.